A single sample gave rise to the 26 T cell receptor beta chains below, sequenced in a study of blood T cells in healthy people across ages. Through a sample-barcoded 5' primer and a J-beta primer mix, a second PCR was run for roughly 7 to 12 cycles. From the 5' RACE reads, TCRdb called clonotypes with MiXCR, one entry per CDR3 protein. Of fewer than 1,200,000 distinct CDR3 sequences listed, under 30% were seen once; the top ten hold 0.65% to 0.95%. The same specimen was also included in a second study, on T cells of mothers and their children.

The sequencing sample was made of blood. All receptors come from a girl aged 2-10 years in good health.

The rearrangement joins TRBV18 to TRBJ2-5, with D hard to call. Trimming cost V 2 bases and J 2 bases, with 12 bases left between them. Germline V CDR1 and CDR2: KGHSH, LQKENI. The CDR3 length is 15 residues. This chain's CDR3 is CASSPLQREQETQYF. CDR3 in DNA: TGTGCCAGCTCACCATTACAGAGAGAACAAGAGACCCAGTACTTC.

This rearrangement joins TRBV7-9 to TRBJ2-2, with D maybe TRBD2 (5 bases). V was clipped by 5 bases and J by 6 bases, with 13 bases between them. Germline V gene sequence: CDR1 SEHNR, CDR2 FQNEAQ (reference sequence). The CDR3 consists of 14 residues. The CDR3 nucleotides are TGTGCCAGCAGCCCTCCTAGCTCGCCCGGGGAGCTGTTTTTT. As protein: CASSPPSSPGELFF.

This clonotype was seen only a few times. This chain joins TRBV20-1 and TRBJ2-1; a weak D match, TRBD1 (5 bases). V was cut by 6 bases and J by 4 bases, with 16 bases left in between. CDR3 length: 14 residues. CDR1 DFQATT and CDR2 SNEGSKA come from the germline V gene (reference sequence). As DNA, the CDR3 is TGCAGTGCCAAACACATAGGGGTTTACAATGAGCAGTTCTTC. Its protein product is CSAKHIGVYNEQFF.

The V and J genes are TRBV3-1 and TRBJ2-6; D may match TRBD1 or TRBD2 (5 bases each). The V end lost 4 bases, the J end lost 4 bases, and 26 bases lay between the germline ends. Germline lookup yields CDR1 LGHDT and CDR2 YNNKEL (reference sequence). CDR3 length equals 20 residues. The CDR3 is CASSLGRGAPIRPGANVLTF. CDR3 DNA sequence: TGTGCCAGCAGCCTGGGTAGGGGAGCCCCTATTCGGCCGGGGGCCAACGTCCTGACTTTC. The full variable domain, in which reference TRBV3-1 and TRBJ2-6 provide the parts outside the CDR3, is DTAVSQTPKYLVTQMGNDKSIKCEQNLGHDTMYWYKQDSKKFLKIMFSYNNKELIINETVPNRFSPKSPDKAHLNLHINSLELGDSAVYFCASSLGRGAPIRPGANVLTFGAGSRLTVL.

The gene calls are TRBV12-3 or TRBV12-4 and TRBJ2-5; D remains ambiguous. The J call may be wrong; the DNA end is better matched by TRBJ2-7. CDR3 size: 13 residues. CDR3 sequence (DNA): TGTGCCAGCAGCCCTGGGAAAACCTACGAGCAGTACTTC. This codes for CASSPGKTYEQYF.

The V gene is TRBV13, the J gene TRBJ2-4; TRBD2 aligns across 8 bases. The CDR3 consists of 16 residues. The germline CDR1 and CDR2 sequences are PRHDT and FYEKMQ (reference sequence). J was trimmed by 8 bases and V by 1 base; bases with no gene match: 10. This CDR3 reads CASSLAGGGYRDIQYF. As DNA, the CDR3 is TGTGCCAGCAGCTTAGCGGGCGGGGGGTACAGGGACATTCAGTACTTC.

The chain couples TRBV20-1 to TRBJ1-5; 9 bases map to TRBD1. This CDR3 comprises 15 residues. In germline, CDR1 is DFQATT, CDR2 SNEGSKA (reference sequence). V lost 6 bases and J lost 7; bases outside the gene matches: 13. The CDR3 region is CSAMDRGWYEQPQHF. The CDR3 DNA follows: TGCAGTGCAATGGACAGGGGATGGTATGAACAGCCCCAGCATTTT.

V is TRBV6-2 or TRBV6-3 and J is TRBJ1-2; no reliable D call. The CDR3 spans 15 residues. Germline CDR1 MNHEY, CDR2 SVGEGT. Trimming stripped 0 bases from V and 4 bases from J, with 12 bases between. CDR3 protein: CASSYSVLAVYGYTF. Written as DNA, the CDR3 is TGTGCCAGCAGTTACTCGGTTTTGGCAGTCTATGGCTACACCTTC.

This rearrangement joins TRBV4-1 to TRBJ2-7; TRBD1 matches 7 bases. The CDR3 is 14 residues long. Germline CDR1 MGHRA, CDR2 YSYEKL. The J segment lost 3 bases and the V segment lost 0 bases, leaving 2 bases of the junction unmatched. CDR3 nucleotide sequence: TGCGCCAGCAGCCAAGAGACAGGGTTCTACGAGCAGTACTTC. Translating gives CASSQETGFYEQYF.

In its sample, this clonotype was seen a few times. The V and J genes are TRBV12-3 or TRBV12-4 and TRBJ1-4; D call uncertain. There are 11 residues in the CDR3. V lost 9 bases and J 10 bases, leaving 12 bases between the germline ends. The CDR3 DNA is TGTGCCAGAAATTCCGGTGGAAAACTGTTTTTT. This gives the protein CARNSGGKLFF.

This clonotype was found a few times. The chain links TRBV5-1 to TRBJ2-1; 9 bases line up with TRBD1. J was trimmed by 2 bases and V by 4 bases; bases with no gene match: 4. The CDR3 length is 15 residues. Germline V gene sequence: CDR1 SGHRS, CDR2 YFSETQ. CDR3 bases: TGCGCCAGCAGCATCGGGACAGGGACCTACAATGAGCAGTTCTTC. This codes for CASSIGTGTYNEQFF.

This clonotype has just one count. The rearrangement joins TRBV29-1 to TRBJ2-3, with D maybe TRBD2 (6 bases). CDR1 and CDR2 (germline): SQVTM, ANQGSEA. The CDR3 sequence is 14 residues long. Trimming removed 6 bases at V and 1 base at J, with 14 bases between. The CDR3 spells CSVGSSAGTDTQYF. CDR3 in DNA: TGCAGCGTAGGGTCTAGCGCGGGCACAGATACGCAGTATTTT.

A few counts support this clonotype. J is TRBJ2-5 and V is TRBV5-1, with D unresolved. Between the trimmed V and J ends, which lost 4 bases and 3 bases, there was a span of 7 bases. CDR3 length: 12 residues. Germline CDR1 is SGHRS and CDR2 is YFSETQ. CDR3 DNA sequence: TGCGCCAGCAGCGGGAATAAAGAGACCCAGTACTTC. It codes for CASSGNKETQYF.

This clonotype was recorded a few times. The genes are TRBV20-1 and TRBJ1-5; the D gene is possibly TRBD1 (5 bases). V was shortened by 5 bases and J by 6 bases, with 14 bases between the two germline ends. The germline V gene has CDR1 DFQATT and CDR2 SNEGSKA (reference sequence). The CDR3 runs 13 residues. The CDR3 loop is CSAGGESAQPQHF. The CDR3 DNA follows: TGCAGTGCTGGGGGGGAGTCTGCTCAGCCCCAGCATTTT.

This clonotype was seen once. The chain recombines TRBV2 with TRBJ1-6; D might be TRBD1 (6 bases). Germline-derived CDR1 and CDR2 are SNHLY and FYNNEI. V lost 7 bases and J 7 bases, leaving 20 bases between the germline ends. This CDR3 is 16 amino acids long. The CDR3 loop is CASIQGGRGGNSPLHF. CDR3 coding DNA: TGTGCCAGCATCCAAGGGGGAAGAGGGGGGAATTCACCCCTCCACTTT.

The table lists this clonotype with a few counts. CDR3 sequence reads: CASSQALPYGYTF. CDR3 bases: TGCGCCAGCAGCCAAGCCCTACCCTATGGCTACACCTTC. The J gene is TRBJ1-2, the V gene TRBV4-1, with D unresolved. CDR1 and CDR2 from the germline V gene are MGHRA and YSYEKL. V lost 1 base, J lost 4 bases, and 7 bases lay in between. This CDR3 contains 13 residues.

The V and J genes are TRBV5-5 and TRBJ2-1; possible D gene TRBD1, 6 bases. Germline V gene lookup returns CDR1 SGHKS and CDR2 YYEKEE (reference sequence). This CDR3 comprises 16 residues. The V gene lost 1 base and the J gene lost 8 bases, with 19 bases spanning the gap. CDR3 loop: CASSLFPGHGIYEQFF. CDR3 DNA sequence: TGTGCCAGCAGCTTGTTCCCGGGACATGGGATCTATGAGCAGTTCTTC.

V is TRBV10-3 and J is TRBJ1-5; possibly TRBD1 for D (5 bases). The germline V gene has CDR1 ENHRY and CDR2 SYGVKD. The CDR3 extends over 12 amino acids. The V and J ends lost 3 bases and 11 bases respectively, with 11 bases between them. CDR3 nucleotides: TGTGCCATCAGTGACCCGGGGCAGACCCAGCATTTT. Its translation is CAISDPGQTQHF.

The gene calls are TRBV13 and TRBJ1-2; weak D call: TRBD1 (6 bases). The V gene lost 5 bases and the J gene lost 6 bases, with 19 bases spanning the gap. The CDR3 runs to 15 residues. Germline CDR1 PRHDT, CDR2 FYEKMQ (reference sequence). The CDR3 DNA sequence: TGTGCCAGCAGCCCCAATAAGGGGGATCCCCATGGCTACACCTTC. Its translation is CASSPNKGDPHGYTF.

The genes are TRBV6-5 and TRBJ2-1; 7 positions agree with TRBD1. V lost 2 bases, J lost 3 bases, and 1 base stayed unmatched. Germline-derived CDR1 and CDR2 are MNHEY and SVGAGI. This CDR3 is built from 14 residues. CDR3 region: CASSYNRGYNEQFF. For the CDR3, the DNA is TGTGCCAGCAGTTACAACAGGGGCTACAATGAGCAGTTCTTC.

This clonotype has just a few counts. The chain combines TRBV15 with TRBJ1-1; no clear D. The CDR3 spans 13 residues. Trimming shortened V by 4 bases and J by 5 bases, and 11 bases separated the two germline ends. In germline, CDR1 is LNHNV, CDR2 YYDKDF (reference sequence). The CDR3 DNA sequence: TGTGCCACCAGCACAATGGTTGGAACTGAAGCTTTCTTT. It is translated as CATSTMVGTEAFF.

This clonotype appeared a few times. V usage is TRBV4-2 and J usage is TRBJ2-3; maybe TRBD1 (6 bases). CDR1 and CDR2 (germline): LGHNA, YNFKEQ. This CDR3 spans 16 amino acids. Trimming took off 5 bases at V and 3 bases at J, with 18 bases between the two ends. The CDR3 DNA reads as TGTGCCAGCAGCAAGGACCCTCAGGGGAGAACAGATACGCAGTATTTT. It specifies CASSKDPQGRTDTQYF.

With regard to this clonotype: The conserved phenylalanine or tryptophan is not found at the CDR3 terminus, so this likely reflects a read error. V is TRBV7-9 and J is TRBJ2-1, with D tentatively TRBD1 (6 bases). CDR3 length: 13 amino acids. Looked up from germline, CDR1 is SEHNR and CDR2 is FQNEAQ (reference sequence). V was cut by 1 base and J by 11 bases, with 12 bases left in between. CDR3 in DNA: TGTGCCAGCAGCTTAGTGGGGGCTTTCAAGCAGTTCCTC. It translates to CASSLVGAFKQFL.

The chain carries TRBV19 and TRBJ1-4; D remains ambiguous. There are 15 residues in the CDR3. The germline CDR1 and CDR2 sequences are LNHDA and SQIVND (reference sequence). Trimming removed 3 bases from V and 5 bases from J, with 13 bases in between. DNA for the CDR3: TGTGCCAGTAGTATCTCTGTGAGTAGAAATGAAAAACTGTTTTTT. Translation: CASSISVSRNEKLFF.

The rearrangement uses TRBV4-2 and TRBJ2-5; maybe TRBD2 (7 bases). V was trimmed by 1 base and J by 0 bases, leaving 15 bases between them. CDR3 length: 17 residues. The germline gives CDR1 LGHNA, CDR2 YNFKEQ. CDR3 loop: CASSQVRGGQYQETQYF. The CDR3 nucleotides are TGTGCCAGCAGCCAAGTTCGCGGGGGCCAGTACCAAGAGACCCAGTACTTC.

Points on this clonotype: The junction does not match germline at one end; this may be a read error. The chain has TRBV14 and TRBJ2-5; no definite D call. There are 14 residues in the CDR3. Germline V lookup: CDR1 SGHDN, CDR2 FVKESK. The CDR3 DNA is TGTGCCAGCAGCCAAGAGAACTACCAAGAGACCCAGCACTTC. Translating gives CASSQENYQETQHF.